Given below is one T cell receptor (beta chain) in context. Its antigen remains undetermined. No qualities accompany the bases; no much larger clone lies one base away. TCRbeta CDR3 regions were amplified from genomic DNA by means of the immunoSEQ Assay, a bias-controlled multiplex PCR. In the source study's methods: The number of nucleated cells in each sample was estimated by amplification of reference gene primers within the assay. To quantify the absolute abundance of each unique TCRbeta CDR3 rearrangement, sequence reads were collapsed and filtered. For each sample, productive Simpson clonality was calculated as the square root of Simpson's diversity index over productive rearrangements. TCRdb retrieved this table from immuneACCESS and kept in-frame rearrangements only. Not all clones are present; in checked studies, unresolved V genes account for under half, and no reason is known for the remainder. The DNA gave D and trimming, while V, J and clone size come from that table. The sample table records about 190,000 clones; over 70% of these occur just once. The ten largest make up less than 3% of the sample.

These data originate in a study of blood T cell repertoires in COVID-19 (dated by TCRdb to the early 2020s). A note on the overall study: Samples from collaborators originated in the United States, Italy and Spain and spanned both the acute and convalescent phases of COVID-19. The prospective study material was composed of cDNA or gDNA derived from T cells, B-cell-depleted T cells, or PBMCs. The dataset comprised deeply sampled blood TCRbeta repertoires from subjects exposed to, actively infected with, or recovered from COVID-19. The repertoires were released in a freely available public database intended as a resource for research on the immune response to SARS-CoV-2. The samples were drawn from two sources: the first 160 participants of the ongoing ImmuneRACE study, and 1,254 subjects contributed by 6 global collaborators. The sample metadata nearly always contained a de-identified subject ID, COVID-19 status, age in years and sex. Where available, HLA class I and class II types were obtained from metadata supplied by the sample provider rather than from assay-based typing. What the study reported, not specific to this receptor: The amount of clinical and demographic metadata varied by source and participant and was provided uncurated.

A distance of 15 bases separates the germline ends of V and J, which lose 3 bases and 2 bases respectively. CDR1 is given as LGHDT and CDR2 as YNNKEL, both from the germline V gene (reference sequence). The CDR3 has 16 amino acids, counting the end cysteine and phenylalanine. Only CDR3 DNA remains: 48 bases, in frame from the first base. The collaborating institutions used their own protocols to collect whole blood in K2EDTA tubes. For TCRbeta analysis, collaborators shipped samples in one of three forms: frozen whole blood, isolated PBMCs, or DNA extracted from either of those sample types. The sample consisted of peripheral blood. The chain was built from TRBV3-1 (or the pseudogene TRBV3-2) and TRBJ2-3; the D gene is possibly TRBD1, with 6 bases matching. This receptor was taken from a man aged 45-65 years with active or convalescent COVID-19. The CDR3 in this case is CASSQFTGSNTDTQYF. Here is the DNA: TGTGCCAGCAGCCAGTTCACAGGGTCCAACACAGATACGCAGTATTTT.